The rows below give T cell receptor beta chains drawn from one sample of a study of persistence of HIV-infected CD4 T cells. No antigen has been assigned to these receptors. Only in-frame clones appear in the TCRdb table, and some are missing; sequencing was by immunoSEQ multiplex PCR. Here the sample spans 46,000 or so clones, more than 60% being singletons. Specimen: CD4+ T cells sorted from PBMCs after roughly 17-hour stimulation, collected from a patient who received antiretroviral therapy. Receptors were obtained from an adult man with HIV who was CMV-seropositive. Both conserved end residues are part of each CDR3. A D gene is named only where the DNA matches it firmly. Size is stated for part of the rows, as once, few or many counts, or as a class when the clone is expanded.

>TRBV7-6|TRBJ2-1|NA|NA
TGTGCCAGCAGCTTAGTCGCTAGAAACAATGAGCAGTTCTTC
CASSLVARNNEQFF
>TRBV4-1|TRBJ1-2|few|TRBD1
TGCGCCAGCAGCCAAGGACAGGGGGAAGGCTACACCTTC
CASSQGQGEGYTF
>TRBV5-8|TRBJ2-2|NA|NA
TGTGCCAGCAGCTTGGGGACAATTAACACCGGGGAGCTGTTTTTT
CASSLGTINTGELFF
>TRBV28|TRBJ1-2|NA|NA
TGTGCCAGCAGGGCGACCGGGACATACGACTCCTATGGCTACACCTTC
CASRATGTYDSYGYTF
>TRBV18|TRBJ1-5|NA|NA
TGTGCCAGCTCGGGGGGGGAGAATCAGCCCCAGCATTTT
CASSGGENQPQHF
>TRBV30|TRBJ1-5|once|NA
TGTGCCTGGAGTGTACAAAGAGCCGGACAGCCCCAGCATTTT
CAWSVQRAGQPQHF
>TRBV10-2|TRBJ2-3|NA|NA
TGCGCCAGCAGTGTCCTGGGGACAGATACGCAGTATTTT
CASSVLGTDTQYF
>TRBV7-2|TRBJ1-1|few|TRBD1
TGTGCCAGCAGTTTTGGACAGGGTGGAACTGAAGCTTTCTTT
CASSFGQGGTEAFF
>TRBV19|TRBJ1-1|NA|TRBD1
TGTGCCAGTAGTTCGGACAGGGGGAGAGCTGAAGCTTTCTTT
CASSSDRGRAEAFF
>TRBV4-3|TRBJ2-7|NA|NA
TGCGCCAGCAGCCCACACCTACAGACGTCAGGTGGGCAGTACTTC
CASSPHLQTSGGQYF
>TRBV5-4|TRBJ1-1|NA|NA
TGTGCCAGCACCAGGACGGGGAGAGGCACTGAAGCTTTCTTT
CASTRTGRGTEAFF
>TRBV4-1|TRBJ1-2|NA|NA
TGCGCCAGCAGCCAAGCAAGGGCGGCGGTCGGAGGCTACACCTTC
CASSQARAAVGGYTF
>TRBV7-2|TRBJ2-4|NA|NA
TGTGCCAGCAGCTCATTTTATAAACAGGGAGCCAAAAACATTCAGTACTTC
CASSSFYKQGAKNIQYF
>TRBV5-8|TRBJ2-5|NA|TRBD2
TGTGCCAGCGGACACAGACTAGCGGGAGTTGGAAGGCAAGAGACCCAGTACTTC
CASGHRLAGVGRQETQYF
>TRBV7-2|TRBJ1-2|NA|TRBD1
TGTGCCAGCAGCTCTATCGGGACAGGGATGAACTATGGCTACACCTTC
CASSSIGTGMNYGYTF
>TRBV6-5|TRBJ1-4|NA|NA
TGTGCCAGCAGGTTAAATGAAAAACTGTTTTTT
CASRLNEKLFF
>TRBV12-3/TRBV12-4|TRBJ1-1|NA|NA
TGTGCCAGCAGTCCCTCGGGACCCGAGAGGATCTTT
CASSPSGPERIF
>TRBV19|TRBJ2-7|NA|TRBD2
TGTGCCAGTAGCCTAGCGGGAGGCAGCTCCTACGAGCAGTACTTC
CASSLAGGSSYEQYF
>TRBV6-1|TRBJ1-5|NA|NA
TGTGCCAGCAGTGAAGCGCCCCTCAGCCCGACCTCCAATCAGCCCCAGCATTTT
CASSEAPLSPTSNQPQHF
>TRBV4-3|TRBJ1-1|NA|TRBD1
TGCGCCAGCAGCCTCCGGGACAGGGGGAATACTGAAGCTTTCTTT
CASSLRDRGNTEAFF
>TRBV7-3|TRBJ2-2|NA|NA
TGTGCCAGCGGGTCGAACACCGGGGAGCTGTTTTTT
CASGSNTGELFF
>TRBV5-1|TRBJ1-3|NA|TRBD1
TGCGCCAGCAGCTCCCATGACAGGGCGGGAGGAAACACCATATATTTT
CASSSHDRAGGNTIYF
>TRBV4-1|TRBJ2-3|NA|NA
TGCGCCAGCAGCCAAGATTATGGCCTACACCCGGATACGCAGTATTTT
CASSQDYGLHPDTQYF
>TRBV3-1/TRBV3-2|TRBJ2-2|once|TRBD2
TGTGCCAGCAGCCAAGATCTCCAGCGGGGCGGGGAGCTGTTTTTT
CASSQDLQRGGELFF
>TRBV3-1/TRBV3-2|TRBJ2-7|NA|TRBD1
TGTGCCAGCAGCGGACGACAGGGGGCCTACGAGCAGTACTTC
CASSGRQGAYEQYF
>TRBV7-7|TRBJ2-2|NA|NA
TGTGCCAGCAGCTTCGCGGTAATTGGCCGGACTACGACCGGGGAGCTGTTTTTT
CASSFAVIGRTTTGELFF
>TRBV4-2|TRBJ2-7|NA|NA
TGTGCCAGCAGCCAATATGGCGTAACCTACGAGCAGTACTTC
CASSQYGVTYEQYF
>TRBV3-1/TRBV3-2|TRBJ2-6|NA|NA
TGTGCCAGCAGCCAAGGAGGGTTGGGGGCCAACGTCCTGACTTTC
CASSQGGLGANVLTF
>TRBV7-9|TRBJ1-1|NA|NA
TGTGCCAGCAGCTTACAGGGGACCATGAACACTGAAGCTTTCTTT
CASSLQGTMNTEAFF
>TRBV10-3|TRBJ2-5|NA|NA
TGTGCCATGGGACCGAACCAAGAGACCCAGTACTTC
CAMGPNQETQYF
>TRBV28|TRBJ2-1|NA|TRBD1
TGTGCCAGCAGGTCCCTAGGACAGGGTTTGTACAATGAGCAGTTCTTC
CASRSLGQGLYNEQFF
>TRBV5-1|TRBJ1-4|NA|NA
TGCGCCAGCAGCTTGGCGTCGCCTGCGATAACCGATGAAAAACTGTTTTTT
CASSLASPAITDEKLFF
>TRBV11-1|TRBJ2-7|NA|NA
TGTGCCAGCAGCCCGGCCTTTGGCAGAGCCTCCTACGAGCAGTACTTC
CASSPAFGRASYEQYF
>TRBV11-2|TRBJ2-1|NA|TRBD2
TGTGCCAGCAGCAGGGCCCGGACTAGCGGGACCCTTGGGCAGTTCTTC
CASSRARTSGTLGQFF
>TRBV11-2|TRBJ2-7|NA|NA
TGTGCCAGCAGCTTAGGGCACGAGCAGTACTTC
CASSLGHEQYF
>TRBV20-1|TRBJ1-1|NA|TRBD1
TGCAGAGCTATTGAGGGGACAGGGGGCGTGAACACTGAAGCTTTCTTT
CRAIEGTGGVNTEAFF
>TRBV20-1|TRBJ2-7|medium-sized|NA
TGCAGTGCTAAGGGAAACGAGCAGTACTTC
CSAKGNEQYF
>TRBV7-7|TRBJ1-1|NA|TRBD1
TGTGCCAGCAGCTTAAACAGGGGCACTGAAGCTTTCTTT
CASSLNRGTEAFF
>TRBV2|TRBJ2-2|few|TRBD1
TGTGCCAGCACTAGGGACAGCACCGGGGAGCTGTTTTTT
CASTRDSTGELFF
>TRBV9|TRBJ2-1|NA|NA
TGTGCCAGCAGCCCGCAGGGGAAAAATGAGCAGTTCTTC
CASSPQGKNEQFF
>TRBV9|TRBJ2-3|NA|TRBD2
TGTGCCAGCAGCACCGGGACTAGCGGGGGCCGCACAGATACGCAGTATTTT
CASSTGTSGGRTDTQYF
>TRBV27|TRBJ1-3|NA|TRBD1
TGTGCCAGCAGACTACAGGGGGGAAACACCATATATTTT
CASRLQGGNTIYF
>TRBV6-5|TRBJ2-2|few|NA
TGTGCCAGCAGTTACTCAGACAGACAGCTTTCCGGGGAGCTGTTTTTT
CASSYSDRQLSGELFF
>TRBV2|TRBJ2-1|few|NA
TGTGCCAGCAGTGAATACCGCTCTGGGAATGAGCAGTTCTTC
CASSEYRSGNEQFF
>TRBV6-5|TRBJ2-7|NA|NA
TGTGCCAGCAGTTACTCGATACCTAGCTCCTACGAGCAGTACTTC
CASSYSIPSSYEQYF
>TRBV6-5|TRBJ2-7|NA|NA
TGTGCCAGCACTAAGGACGGTTACGAGCAGTACTTC
CASTKDGYEQYF
>TRBV4-3|TRBJ2-1|NA|NA
TGCGCCAGCAGCCAAGATCTGGCTAGCAGATACAATGAGCAGTTCTTC
CASSQDLASRYNEQFF
>TRBV29-1|TRBJ2-5|NA|NA
TGCAGCGTTGAAGATAAAAGGACCGATCAGTACTTC
CSVEDKRTDQYF
>TRBV5-4|TRBJ1-1|NA|NA
TGTGCCAGCAGCCGCGACAGGCAGAGCTACACTGAAGCTTTCTTT
CASSRDRQSYTEAFF
>TRBV19|TRBJ1-2|NA|NA
TGTGCCAGTAGTTCCGGGACGGCGAACTATGGCTACACCTTC
CASSSGTANYGYTF
>TRBV30|TRBJ2-7|NA|TRBD2
TGTGCCTGGGACTTATCTAGCGGGCCCTATTCCTACGAGCAGTACTTC
CAWDLSSGPYSYEQYF
>TRBV6-2/TRBV6-3|TRBJ1-6|NA|NA
TGTGCCAGCAGCTCCGAAGCAGGGTCAGGATCACCCCTCCACTTT
CASSSEAGSGSPLHF
>TRBV14|TRBJ1-2|NA|NA
TGTGCCAGCAGCCAAGATCGGAGTGGCTACACCTTC
CASSQDRSGYTF
>TRBV2|TRBJ1-2|NA|NA
TGTGCCAGTCGCGGGCAGGGCCTTACTAACTATGGCTACACCTTC
CASRGQGLTNYGYTF
>TRBV27|TRBJ1-2|NA|TRBD1
TGTGCCAGCAGTCGACAGGGGGGCTATGGCTACACCTTC
CASSRQGGYGYTF
>TRBV4-3|TRBJ1-1|NA|NA
TGCGCCAGCAGCCAAGGTTTCCCTATCCCTGAAGCTTTCTTT
CASSQGFPIPEAFF
>TRBV3-1/TRBV3-2|TRBJ1-1|NA|NA
TGTGCCAGCAGCCAACCAGGGGAGACTGAAGCTTTCTTT
CASSQPGETEAFF
>TRBV19|TRBJ2-1|NA|TRBD2
TGTGCCAGTAGTATCGGGCTAGCGGGCGGCCCCTACAATGAGCAGTTCTTC
CASSIGLAGGPYNEQFF